This T cell receptor (beta chain) was documented in a study of tumor-infiltrating lymphocytes in primary liver carcinoma. Across the whole study: T1-T3 N0M0 was the stage of the tumors, which were about 4.2 to 11 cm across.

A remark on this clonotype: What it recognizes is unknown. A single base separates this from a much larger clone, so it may be a read error.

RNA isolated from unsorted whole blood supplied the blood RNA, with germline DNA also extracted. The length of the CDR3 is 14 residues. CDR1 is ENHRY, CDR2 SYGVKD, per germline. V lost 4 bases and J 0 bases, leaving 7 bases between the germline ends. TCR beta cDNA came from roughly 550 ng total RNA, primed with a constant-region primer. Sequencing libraries for TCR beta derived from three nested multiplex PCR rounds that used slightly modified ARM-PCR. Rounds one and two of PCR, each of 10 cycles, were primed with TRBV1-TRBV30 forward primers and a C-beta reverse primer. TCRdb redid the calling of the multiplex PCR reads with MiXCR, one entry per CDR3 protein. The sample yields about 320,000 distinct CDR3 sequences, 65% seen once. Overall study findings and caveats: Pairs of tumor regions overlapped more than tumor-adjacent and tumor-blood pairs did. Top-250-clone fractions were significantly higher in tumors than in blood (p = 0.039).

V and J are TRBV10-3 and TRBJ2-1; tentative D call: TRBD1 (5 bases). Sequencing used peripheral blood. The TCR comes from a man aged 35-49 years with primary liver carcinoma and hepatitis B virus infection. In DNA form, the CDR3 reads TGTGCCATCAGTGTGGACAACTCCTACAATGAGCAGTTCTTC. This codes for CAISVDNSYNEQFF.